This entry is about one T cell receptor beta chain. This clone was recorded once. Which antigen it targets is not known. It has no much larger one-base neighbor in the sample; base qualities were not kept. Whole blood was collected in K2EDTA tubes by collaborating institutions according to the institutions' own protocols. Collaborator samples were shipped for TCRbeta analysis as frozen whole blood, isolated PBMCs, or DNA extracted from either sample type. This specimen comes from a study of blood T cell repertoires in COVID-19 (TCRdb year 2020). Concerning the study at large: Collaborator samples came from the United States, Italy and Spain and covered acute and convalescent phases of COVID-19. The material from the prospective study consisted of cDNA or gDNA derived from T cells, B-cell-depleted T cells, or PBMCs. Subjects who had been exposed to COVID-19, were actively infected with it, or had recovered from it provided the deeply sampled blood TCRbeta repertoires that made up the dataset. A freely available public database, intended as a resource for researchers studying the immune response to SARS-CoV-2, is where the repertoires were released. Samples were obtained from the ongoing ImmuneRACE study (first 160 participants) and from 1,254 subjects provided by 6 global collaborators. Nearly every sample came with metadata listing a de-identified subject ID, COVID-19 status, age in years and sex. Where available, HLA class I and class II types were obtained from metadata supplied by the sample provider rather than from assay-based typing. Summary of the overall study and its limitations: The quantity of clinical and demographic metadata differed by source and by participant and was supplied without curation.

The immunoSEQ Assay, a bias-controlled multiplex PCR, was used to amplify TCRbeta CDR3 regions from genomic DNA. In the source study's methods: Nucleated cell counts per sample were estimated from amplification of reference gene primers within the assay. To quantify the absolute abundance of each unique TCRbeta CDR3 rearrangement, sequence reads were collapsed and filtered. For each sample, productive Simpson clonality was calculated by taking the square root of Simpson's diversity index across productive rearrangements. TCRdb retrieved this table from immuneACCESS and kept in-frame rearrangements only. Not all clones are present; in checked studies, unresolved V genes account for under half, and no reason is known for the remainder. Clone size and the V and J calls come from that table; the DNA yielded D and trimming. Recorded for this sample are about 480,000 clones; around nine tenths of them occurred a single time. The ten most abundant clones make up 4.3% of the sample.

The source is a woman between 25 and 40 years old with acute or convalescent COVID-19. Sequences were obtained from peripheral blood.

The DNA sequence is TGTGCCAGCAGCTATGCAGGGAAAAGGAACTATGGCTACACCTTC. It translates as CASSYAGKRNYGYTF. The V and J segments used are TRBV5-5 and TRBJ1-2; possibly the D gene is TRBD1, per 5 matching bases. The germline V gene (reference sequence) provides CDR1 SGHKS and CDR2 YYEKEE. From the cysteine through the phenylalanine, the CDR3 covers 15 amino acids. The only DNA kept is the CDR3, 45 bases in frame from the first base. V sheds 3 bases and J sheds 2 bases, leaving 14 bases between their ends.